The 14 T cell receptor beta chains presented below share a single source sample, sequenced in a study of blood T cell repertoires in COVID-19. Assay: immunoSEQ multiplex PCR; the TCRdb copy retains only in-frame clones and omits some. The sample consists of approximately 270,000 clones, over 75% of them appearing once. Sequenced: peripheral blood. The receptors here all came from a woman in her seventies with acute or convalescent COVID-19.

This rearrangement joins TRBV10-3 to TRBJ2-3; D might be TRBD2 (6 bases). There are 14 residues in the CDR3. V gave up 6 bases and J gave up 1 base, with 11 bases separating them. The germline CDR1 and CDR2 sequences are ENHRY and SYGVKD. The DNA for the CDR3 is TGTGCCATCAGCTCCTGGGGGGGCACAGATACGCAGTATTTT. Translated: CAISSWGGTDTQYF.

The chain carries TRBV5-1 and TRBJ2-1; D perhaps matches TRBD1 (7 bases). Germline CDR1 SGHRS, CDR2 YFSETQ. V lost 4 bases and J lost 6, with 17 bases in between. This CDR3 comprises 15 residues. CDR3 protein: CASSGGTAVSNEQFF. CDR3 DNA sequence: TGCGCCAGCAGCGGCGGGACAGCTGTTTCCAATGAGCAGTTCTTC. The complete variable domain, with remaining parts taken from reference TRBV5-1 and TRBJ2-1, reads KAGVTQTPRYLIKTRGQQVTLSCSPISGHRSVSWYQQTPGQGLQFLFEYFSETQRNKGNFPGRFSGRQFSNSRSEMNVSTLELGDSALYLCASSGGTAVSNEQFFGPGTRLTVL.

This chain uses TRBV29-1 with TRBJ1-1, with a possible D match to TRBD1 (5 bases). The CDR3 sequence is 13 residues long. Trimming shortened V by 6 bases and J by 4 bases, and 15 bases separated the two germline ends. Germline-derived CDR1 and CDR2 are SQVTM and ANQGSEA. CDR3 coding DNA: TGCAGCGTGTTCCTCGGAAGGGGCACTGAAGCTTTCTTT. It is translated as CSVFLGRGTEAFF.

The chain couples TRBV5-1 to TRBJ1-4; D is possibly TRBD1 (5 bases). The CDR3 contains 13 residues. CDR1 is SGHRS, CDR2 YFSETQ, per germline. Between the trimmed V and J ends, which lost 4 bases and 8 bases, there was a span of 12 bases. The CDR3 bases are TGCGCCAGCAGCCTGAGCGGGGCGGAAAAACTGTTTTTT. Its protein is CASSLSGAEKLFF.

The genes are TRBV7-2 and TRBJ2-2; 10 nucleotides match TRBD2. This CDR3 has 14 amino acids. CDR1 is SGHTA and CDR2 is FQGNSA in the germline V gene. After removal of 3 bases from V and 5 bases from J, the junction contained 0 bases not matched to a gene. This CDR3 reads CASSFSGGTGELFF. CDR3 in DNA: TGTGCCAGCAGCTTTAGCGGGGGGACCGGGGAGCTGTTTTTT.

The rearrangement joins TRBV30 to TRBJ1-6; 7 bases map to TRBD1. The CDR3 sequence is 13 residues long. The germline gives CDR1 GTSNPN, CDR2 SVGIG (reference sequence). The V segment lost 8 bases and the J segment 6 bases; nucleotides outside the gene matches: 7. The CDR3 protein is CAGQAYLNSPLHF. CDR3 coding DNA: TGTGCCGGACAGGCCTACCTTAATTCACCCCTCCACTTT.

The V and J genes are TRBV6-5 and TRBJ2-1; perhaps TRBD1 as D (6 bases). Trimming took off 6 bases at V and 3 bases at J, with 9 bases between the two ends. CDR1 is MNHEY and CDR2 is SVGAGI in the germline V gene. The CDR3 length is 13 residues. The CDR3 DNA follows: TGTGCCAGCAGACAGGGAAGCTACAATGAGCAGTTCTTC. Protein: CASRQGSYNEQFF.

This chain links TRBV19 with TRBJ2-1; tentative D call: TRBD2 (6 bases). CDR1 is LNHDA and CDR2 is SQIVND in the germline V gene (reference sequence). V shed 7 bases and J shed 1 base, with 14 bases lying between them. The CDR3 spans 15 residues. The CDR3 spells CASNQGGGSYNEQFF. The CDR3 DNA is TGTGCCAGTAATCAGGGAGGTGGGTCCTACAATGAGCAGTTCTTC.

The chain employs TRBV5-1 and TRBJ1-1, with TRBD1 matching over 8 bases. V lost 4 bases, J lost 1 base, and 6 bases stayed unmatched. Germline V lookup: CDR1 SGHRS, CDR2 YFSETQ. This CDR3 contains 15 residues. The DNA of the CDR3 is TGCGCCAGCAGCAAAACCACAGGGGGGAACACTGAAGCTTTCTTT. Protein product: CASSKTTGGNTEAFF.

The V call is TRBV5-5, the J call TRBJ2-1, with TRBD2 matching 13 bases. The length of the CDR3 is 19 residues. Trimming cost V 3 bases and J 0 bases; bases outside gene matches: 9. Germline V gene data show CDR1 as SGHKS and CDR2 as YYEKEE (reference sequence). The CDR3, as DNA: TGTGCCAGCAGCTCCCGGGGACTAGCGGGGATGAGCTCCTACAATGAGCAGTTCTTC. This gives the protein CASSSRGLAGMSSYNEQFF.

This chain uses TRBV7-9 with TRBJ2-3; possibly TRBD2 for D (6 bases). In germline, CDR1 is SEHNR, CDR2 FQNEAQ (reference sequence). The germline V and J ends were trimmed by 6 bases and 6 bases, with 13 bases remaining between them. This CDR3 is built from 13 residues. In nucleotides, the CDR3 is TGTGCCAGCAGATCAACTAGCAAGGATACGCAGTATTTT. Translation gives CASRSTSKDTQYF.

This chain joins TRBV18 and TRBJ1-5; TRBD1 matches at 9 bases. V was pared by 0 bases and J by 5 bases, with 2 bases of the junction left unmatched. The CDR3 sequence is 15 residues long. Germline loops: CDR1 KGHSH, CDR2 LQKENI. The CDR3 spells CASSPPGTGYQPQHF. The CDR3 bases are TGTGCCAGCTCACCACCGGGGACAGGGTATCAGCCCCAGCATTTT.

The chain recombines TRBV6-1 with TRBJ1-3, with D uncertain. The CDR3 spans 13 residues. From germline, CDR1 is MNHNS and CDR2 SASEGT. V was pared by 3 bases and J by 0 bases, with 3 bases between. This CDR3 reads CASSDSSGNTIYF. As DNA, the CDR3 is TGTGCCAGCAGTGATAGCTCTGGAAACACCATATATTTT.

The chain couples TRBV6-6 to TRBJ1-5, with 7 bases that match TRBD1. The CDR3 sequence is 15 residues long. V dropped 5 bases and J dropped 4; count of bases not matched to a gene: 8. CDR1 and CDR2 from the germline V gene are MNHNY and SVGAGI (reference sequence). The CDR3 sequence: CASSGGGTGNQPQHF. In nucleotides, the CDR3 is TGTGCCAGCAGTGGAGGGGGCACGGGGAATCAGCCCCAGCATTTT.